The 26 T cell receptor beta chains below were found in one sample sequenced in a study of T-cell reconstitution after alpha-beta-depleted transplantation in children (dated by TCRdb to the mid-2010s). Receptor amplification or capture employed PCR. The instrument given in TCRdb is Illumina HiSeq 2500. TCR library preparation used molecular barcoding, with unique molecular identifiers applied to normalize quantification of the TCRbeta repertoire. TCRdb's own reprocessing of the public reads used fastp at Q25 and MiXCR and kept productive beta chains. Each CDR3 protein appears once, grouped with its most common genes and DNA. For this sample the table gives 490,000 or so distinct CDR3 sequences, of which over 9.5% were detected only once. Around 2% of the sample comes from the top ten. Taken with the paper, the label for treatment or condition translates to: allogeneic hematopoietic cell transplantation with graft depleted of TCRalphabeta T cells and CD19 B cells.

Here the sequenced sample was PBMCs, taken before TCRalphabeta/CD19-depleted stem cell transplant. Every receptor here comes from a child under 10 years old with inherited bone marrow failure, due to receive a stem cell transplant.

In its sample, this clonotype was seen many times. The chain has TRBV12-3 or TRBV12-4 and TRBJ1-2, with unresolved D. V was clipped by 6 bases and J by 1 base, with 6 bases between them. The CDR3 sequence is 12 residues long. CDR3 sequence (DNA): TGTGCCAGCAGCCCCGTTAACTATGGCTACACCTTC. Translation: CASSPVNYGYTF.

This clonotype was picked up a small number of times. This chain joins TRBV4-3 and TRBJ1-2; 7 bases map to TRBD1. Trimming removed 1 base from V and 12 bases from J; junction bases left unmatched: 17. The CDR3 is 16 amino acids. Germline V gives CDR1 LGHNA, CDR2 YSLEER. The CDR3 spells CASSQGQGRLQFGHTF. The CDR3 nucleotides are TGCGCCAGCAGCCAAGGACAGGGTCGTCTTCAATTTGGACACACCTTC.

This chain links TRBV11-1 with TRBJ2-3; D gene unclear. Per germline, CDR1 SGHAT and CDR2 FQDESV (reference sequence). The CDR3 length is 14 residues. V lost 5 bases and J lost 1, with 10 bases in between. The CDR3 DNA follows: TGTGCCAGCAGCCTGATAGGACGCACAGATACGCAGTATTTT. Its protein is CASSLIGRTDTQYF. The complete variable domain, with remaining parts taken from reference TRBV11-1 and TRBJ2-3, reads EAEVAQSPRYKITEKSQAVAFWCDPISGHATLYWYRQILGQGPELLVQFQDESVVDDSQLPKDRFSAERLKGVDSTLKIQPAELGDSAMYLCASSLIGRTDTQYFGPGTRLTVL.

In this sample, this clonotype turned up a few times. This chain joins TRBV13 and TRBJ2-7; maybe TRBD1 (6 bases). CDR1 and CDR2 from the germline V gene are PRHDT and FYEKMQ (reference sequence). The V and J ends lost 4 bases and 5 bases respectively, with 21 bases between them. This CDR3 spans 16 amino acids. The CDR3 spells CASSSSLQGMRNEQYF. The CDR3 DNA follows: TGTGCCAGCAGCTCCTCGCTACAGGGTATGAGGAACGAGCAGTACTTC. Looking up the rest from reference TRBV13 and TRBJ2-7 gives the full variable domain: AAGVIQSPRHLIKEKRETATLKCYPIPRHDTVYWYQQGPGQDPQFLISFYEKMQSDKGSIPDRFSAQQFSDYHSELNMSSLELGDSALYFCASSSSLQGMRNEQYFGPGTRLTVT.

This clonotype was seen repeatedly, ten times or more. The rearrangement joins TRBV4-3 to TRBJ2-3; 7 bases agree with TRBD2. The J segment lost 1 base and the V segment lost 0 bases, leaving 10 bases of the junction unmatched. The CDR3 consists of 18 residues. Germline V gives CDR1 LGHNA, CDR2 YSLEER. The CDR3 bases are TGCGCCAGCAGCCAAGAAGGGCTAGCGGCAAGGGGCACAGATACGCAGTATTTT. Its protein is CASSQEGLAARGTDTQYF.

Ten or more counts support this clonotype. J is TRBJ1-1 and V is TRBV7-2; D call uncertain. Between the trimmed V and J ends, which lost 2 bases and 4 bases, there was a span of 5 bases. Germline V CDR1 and CDR2: SGHTA, FQGNSA. This CDR3 is 12 amino acids long. Written as DNA, the CDR3 is TGTGCCAGCAGCTTACGCTTCACTGAAGCTTTCTTT. Amino acid sequence: CASSLRFTEAFF. Full variable domain (outside the CDR3, taken from reference TRBV7-2 and TRBJ1-1): GAGVSQSPSNKVTEKGKDVELRCDPISGHTALYWYRQSLGQGLEFLIYFQGNSAPDKSGLPSDRFSAERTGGSVSTLTIQRTQQEDSAVYLCASSLRFTEAFFGQGTRLTVV.

This clonotype was found a few times. This rearrangement joins TRBV6-1 to TRBJ2-1; maybe TRBD2 (7 bases). V lost 6 bases and J lost 9, with 21 bases in between. The CDR3 has 15 residues. Looked up from germline, CDR1 is MNHNS and CDR2 is SASEGT. In DNA, the CDR3 is TGTGCCAGCAGCTTACAGGGAGCGGGACTTGGTGAGCAGTTCTTC. Translation: CASSLQGAGLGEQFF.

This clonotype was counted ten times or more. Written as DNA, the CDR3 is TGTGCCAGCAGCCCATTACGGGACAGGGACAACAATGAGCAGTTCTTC. Amino acid sequence: CASSPLRDRDNNEQFF. This chain links TRBV7-9 with TRBJ2-1; 9 bases agree with TRBD1. The V gene's germline CDR1 is SEHNR and CDR2 FQNEAQ (reference sequence). The ends lost 5 bases at V and 5 bases at J; junction bases unmatched: 10. CDR3 size: 16 residues.

This clonotype was counted at least ten times. The rearrangement joins TRBV7-9 to TRBJ2-1; D is unclear. Per germline, CDR1 SEHNR and CDR2 FQNEAQ (reference sequence). CDR3 size: 14 residues. V shed 4 bases and J shed 0 bases, with 7 bases lying between them. The CDR3 sequence: CASSSGNSYNEQFF. In DNA, the CDR3 is TGTGCCAGCAGCTCGGGCAACTCCTACAATGAGCAGTTCTTC.

Many counts were recorded for this clonotype. The V gene is TRBV20-1, the J gene TRBJ2-2; D is unclear. Trimming took off 5 bases at V and 5 bases at J, with 15 bases between the two ends. CDR1 and CDR2 (germline): DFQATT, SNEGSKA (reference sequence). The CDR3 covers 14 residues. The CDR3 region is CSAAWVVGTGELFF. The CDR3 coding sequence is TGCAGTGCTGCTTGGGTAGTCGGAACCGGGGAGCTGTTTTTT.

This clonotype was detected many times. V usage is TRBV5-5 and J usage is TRBJ2-5; TRBD1 might be the D (6 bases). Trimming stripped 1 base from V and 0 bases from J, with 7 bases between. The CDR3 length is 14 residues. Germline CDR1 reads SGHKS; CDR2 reads YYEKEE (reference sequence). The CDR3 DNA is TGTGCCAGCAGCTTGCAGGGGAACCAAGAGACCCAGTACTTC. Protein product: CASSLQGNQETQYF.

About this clonotype: A much larger clone lies a single base off, so this may be a read error. The rearrangement links TRBV12-3 or TRBV12-4 to TRBJ2-1, with a weak D call TRBD2 (6 bases). The V gene lost 2 bases and the J gene lost 7 bases, with 15 bases spanning the gap. The CDR3 is 15 amino acids. This CDR3 is CASSLITSSTNEQFF. The CDR3 DNA reads TGTGCCAGCAGTTTAATTACTAGCTCCACGAATGAGCAGTTCTTC.

In its sample, this clonotype was seen many times. CDR3 in DNA: TGTGCCACCAGGACCCTGGCGGCCGATGAGCAGTTCTTC. Its protein is CATRTLAADEQFF. The J gene is TRBJ2-1, the V gene TRBV15; D unresolved. Between the trimmed V and J ends, which lost 6 bases and 8 bases, there was a span of 14 bases. The CDR3 loop spans 13 amino acids. Germline lookup yields CDR1 LNHNV and CDR2 YYDKDF (reference sequence).

The chain links TRBV20-1 to TRBJ2-7, with 12 bases matching TRBD1. The CDR3 covers 16 residues. Germline-derived CDR1 and CDR2 are DFQATT and SNEGSKA (reference sequence). Trimming removed 6 bases from V and 5 bases from J; junction bases left unmatched: 14. For the CDR3, the DNA is TGCAGTGCCCTGCCGGGACAGGGGGCCCCCGGGGACGAGCAGTACTTC. Protein product: CSALPGQGAPGDEQYF.

In its sample, this clonotype was seen many times. Germline and junction disagree at one end, which may indicate a read error. The CDR3 loop reads CASSLGGRGTF. The CDR3 DNA is TGTGCCAGCAGTTTGGGGGGGAGGGGGACCTTC. The chain couples TRBV12-3 or TRBV12-4 to TRBJ2-1, with D perhaps TRBD2 (7 bases). CDR3 size: 11 residues.

This clonotype has a count of ten or more. The J gene is TRBJ2-4, the V gene TRBV20-1, with 14 bases aligning to TRBD2. The trim removed 2 bases at V and 9 bases at J, leaving 6 bases unmatched. The CDR3 is 15 amino acids. The germline gives CDR1 DFQATT, CDR2 SNEGSKA (reference sequence). This CDR3 is CSARPTSGGAGIQYF. CDR3 nucleotides: TGCAGTGCTAGACCGACTAGCGGGGGGGCGGGCATTCAGTACTTC.

This clonotype was detected a few times. The V gene is TRBV10-3, the J gene TRBJ2-1, with 12 bases lining up with TRBD1. V shed 6 bases, J shed 6 bases, and the junction held 0 bases outside the gene matches. The CDR3 contains 13 residues. The germline CDR1 and CDR2 sequences are ENHRY and SYGVKD. Here the CDR3 DNA reads TGTGCCATCAGGGGACAGGGGGCCAATGAGCAGTTCTTC. It yields the protein CAIRGQGANEQFF.

The sample holds many counts of this clonotype. The chain links TRBV29-1 to TRBJ2-7; D uncertain. V shed 2 bases and J shed 2 bases, with 10 bases lying between them. CDR1 SQVTM and CDR2 ANQGSEA come from the germline V gene. The CDR3 has 13 amino acids. The CDR3 loop is CSVELDRAYEQYF. CDR3 nucleotides: TGCAGCGTTGAACTGGACCGCGCCTACGAGCAGTACTTC.

This clonotype was detected ten times or more. This chain uses TRBV27 with TRBJ2-2; D call uncertain. Germline CDR1 MNHEY, CDR2 SMNVEV (reference sequence). The CDR3 sequence is 17 residues long. The ends were cut back, 5 bases at V and 4 bases at J, with 20 bases in the middle. Here the CDR3 reads CASSPVPPLRGTGELFF. CDR3 nucleotides: TGTGCCAGCAGTCCGGTCCCCCCCCTTCGAGGCACCGGGGAGCTGTTTTTT.

In its sample, this clonotype was seen many times. The genes are TRBV7-2 and TRBJ1-5, with TRBD1 matching over 8 bases. The CDR3 sequence is 15 residues long. CDR1 is SGHTA, CDR2 FQGNSA, per germline. The V segment lost 1 base and the J segment 2 bases; nucleotides outside the gene matches: 1. DNA of the CDR3: TGTGCCAGCAGCTTAGGGGGACAGGGCAATCAGCCCCAGCATTTT. Protein product: CASSLGGQGNQPQHF.

This clonotype was counted many times. The chain carries TRBV11-2 and TRBJ2-5; TRBD2 matches 12 bases. This CDR3 has 14 residues. V shed 5 bases, J shed 7 bases, and the junction held 5 bases outside the gene matches. Per germline, CDR1 SGHAT and CDR2 FQNNGV. This CDR3 is CASSQGGLAGTQYF. The CDR3 nucleotides read TGTGCCAGCAGCCAGGGGGGACTAGCGGGGACCCAGTACTTC.

V is TRBV27 and J is TRBJ2-1, with 12 bases lining up with TRBD2. The CDR3 covers 18 residues. The germline V gene has CDR1 MNHEY and CDR2 SMNVEV (reference sequence). The ends lost 6 bases at V and 2 bases at J; junction bases unmatched: 11. CDR3 in amino acids: CASSRLAGGRRAYNEQFF. DNA for the CDR3: TGTGCCAGCAGCCGGCTAGCGGGAGGGCGTCGGGCCTACAATGAGCAGTTCTTC.

This clonotype was picked up many times. This sequence joins TRBV10-3 and TRBJ2-7; D unresolved. The CDR3 totals 15 residues. The germline V gene encodes CDR1 ENHRY and CDR2 SYGVKD. With 0 bases removed from V and 4 bases from J, the gap between germline ends came to 13 bases. CDR3 nucleotide sequence: TGTGCCATCAGTGAGTCGTTGGGGAAGGCTTACGAGCAGTACTTC. As protein: CAISESLGKAYEQYF.

The genes are TRBV6-1 and TRBJ2-3; TRBD2 aligns across 10 bases. Germline trimming cut 10 bases from V and 1 base from J; bases unmatched to any gene: 11. This CDR3 has 16 amino acids. Germline lookup yields CDR1 MNHNS and CDR2 SASEGT. The CDR3 DNA is TGTGCCATCCACCCCCTAGCGGGAGTGGGCACAGATACGCAGTATTTT. Its protein is CAIHPLAGVGTDTQYF.

This clonotype was counted at least ten times. A much more abundant neighbour one base away suggests this may be a read error. This rearrangement joins TRBV6-2 or TRBV6-3 to TRBJ2-2; no clear D. The V end lost 2 bases, the J end lost 6 bases, and 1 base lay between the germline ends. The germline CDR1 and CDR2 sequences are MNHEY and SVGEGT. The CDR3 loop spans 11 amino acids. CDR3 DNA: TGTGCCAGCAGTTACCCCGGGGAGCTGTTTTTT. Amino acids: CASSYPGELFF.

A note on this clonotype: A much bigger clone sits one base away, suggesting this may be a read error. V gene TRBV7-2 combines with J gene TRBJ2-7; D is unclear. Per germline, CDR1 SGHTA and CDR2 FQGNSA. CDR3 size: 12 residues. The CDR3 loop reads CASGLALVEQYF. Written as DNA, the CDR3 is TGTGCCAGCGGCTTAGCTTTGGTCGAGCAGTACTTC.